Listed below are T cell receptor beta chains from one sample, sequenced in a study of T cell repertoires in ileal Crohn's disease. Assay: immunoSEQ multiplex PCR; the TCRdb copy retains only in-frame clones and omits some. The sample holds some 9,100 clones; around 73% are singletons and the top ten take around 18%. Sequenced material: ileal tissue. The receptors derive from an adult with Crohn's disease. The CDR3 runs from the conserved cysteine through the conserved F or W. The D gene is left open where the match is weak. A row's size may be missing; if present it is once, few, many or a size class.

j_call,d_call,v_call,clone_size,cdr3_aa,cdr3_nt
TRBJ2-7,TRBD1,TRBV5-6,-,CASSFLQGVTNYEQYF,TGTGCCAGCAGCTTCCTACAGGGGGTAACAAACTACGAGCAGTACTTC
TRBJ1-2,-,TRBV15,-,CATSRGALSGQQFRYGYTF,TGTGCCACCAGCAGAGGAGCCCTATCCGGACAGCAATTTCGATATGGCTACACCTTC
TRBJ1-5,TRBD1,TRBV9,-,CASSVGTGGGQPQHF,TGTGCCAGCAGCGTAGGTACAGGGGGCGGTCAGCCCCAGCATTTT
TRBJ2-5,TRBD1,TRBV6-5,-,CASSVRQGVRETQYF,TGTGCCAGCAGTGTGAGGCAGGGGGTACGGGAGACCCAGTACTTC
TRBJ1-3,-,TRBV4-1,few,CASSRRGGDSAGNTIYF,TGCGCCAGCAGCCGGCGCGGGGGAGATTCGGCTGGAAACACCATATATTTT
TRBJ1-6,-,TRBV27,medium-sized,CASSLGENNSPLHF,TGTGCCAGCAGTTTGGGAGAGAATAATTCACCCCTCCACTTT
TRBJ2-5,-,TRBV2,-,CASSEALRLETQYF,TGTGCCAGCAGTGAAGCGCTTCGACTTGAGACCCAGTACTTC
TRBJ2-3,TRBD2,TRBV6-1,once,CASSPTSGGADTQYF,TGTGCCAGCAGTCCGACTAGCGGGGGGGCAGATACGCAGTATTTT
TRBJ2-2,-,TRBV4-2,-,CASSLGGLQGAGELFF,TGTGCCAGCAGCCTGGGGGGACTCCAGGGAGCCGGGGAGCTGTTTTTT
TRBJ2-1,TRBD2,TRBV15,few,CATSGGLSGGESNDEQFF,TGTGCCACCAGCGGAGGCCTTAGCGGGGGGGAATCGAACGATGAGCAGTTCTTC
TRBJ2-7,TRBD1,TRBV30,-,CAWNRGTTSYEQYF,TGTGCCTGGAACAGGGGGACAACTTCCTACGAGCAGTACTTC
TRBJ2-7,-,TRBV27,-,CASSLMSSYEQYF,TGTGCCAGCAGTTTGATGAGCTCCTACGAGCAGTACTTC
TRBJ2-7,-,TRBV5-1,-,CASSSGNYYEQYF,TGCGCCAGCAGCTCCGGGAACTATTACGAGCAGTACTTC
TRBJ2-5,-,TRBV28,few,CATLNKGREDRETQYF,TGTGCCACCCTAAACAAGGGCAGGGAGGACAGGGAGACCCAGTACTTC
TRBJ2-7,TRBD1,TRBV7-2,few,CASSSRDRDFASF,TGTGCCAGCAGCTCCCGGGACAGGGACTTTGCCTCCTTC
TRBJ2-7,-,TRBV19,-,CASSHPTDSPYEQYF,TGTGCCAGTAGCCACCCAACGGACTCCCCCTACGAGCAGTACTTC
TRBJ1-2,-,TRBV27,-,CASSHRNGYGYTF,TGTGCCAGCAGTCACCGAAACGGGTATGGCTACACCTTC
TRBJ2-1,-,TRBV6-5,-,CASSLSTSTRSEQFF,TGTGCCAGCAGTCTCTCGACTAGTACAAGATCTGAGCAGTTCTTC
TRBJ1-6,-,TRBV28,-,CASSSRGYNSPLHF,TGTGCCAGCAGTTCTCGGGGTTACAATTCACCCCTCCACTTT
TRBJ2-3,-,TRBV10-3,-,CAISEAAGSGDTQYF,TGTGCCATCAGTGAGGCGGCGGGGTCAGGAGATACGCAGTATTTT
TRBJ2-7,-,TRBV10-2,-,CASRGDIGFYEQYF,TGCGCCAGCAGAGGGGACATCGGATTTTACGAGCAGTACTTC
TRBJ1-4,-,TRBV7-9,few,CASSFGQSNEKLFF,TGTGCCAGCAGCTTTGGGCAGTCGAATGAAAAACTGTTTTTT
TRBJ2-3,-,TRBV7-8,once,CASSATRVGGLTQYF,TGTGCCAGCAGCGCAACCAGGGTCGGGGGTTTGACGCAGTATTTT
TRBJ1-5,-,TRBV7-2,-,CASSLGEVSGKSQPQHF,TGTGCCAGCAGCTTAGGAGAGGTTTCGGGAAAGAGTCAGCCCCAGCATTTT
TRBJ2-7,-,TRBV7-2,-,CASSPGGTYEQYF,TGTGCCAGCAGCCCAGGTGGTACCTACGAGCAGTACTTC
TRBJ1-5,-,TRBV7-8,-,CASSLDGLTPQHF,TGTGCCAGCAGCTTAGATGGACTCACGCCCCAGCATTTT
TRBJ1-2,-,TRBV2,few,CASRQESNYGYTF,TGTGCCAGCCGACAGGAATCTAACTATGGCTACACCTTC
TRBJ1-4,TRBD1,TRBV30,-,CAWSRGQGATNEKLFF,TGTGCCTGGAGCAGGGGACAGGGGGCAACTAATGAAAAACTGTTTTTT
TRBJ1-1,TRBD1,TRBV18,-,CASSPDRVWTEAFF,TGTGCCAGCTCACCGGACAGGGTATGGACTGAAGCTTTCTTT
TRBJ2-3,TRBD2,TRBV30,-,CAWSIIAGGVDTQYF,TGTGCCTGGAGTATAATAGCGGGAGGGGTAGATACGCAGTATTTT
TRBJ2-1,TRBD2,TRBV7-2,-,CATRRGDSSYNEQFF,TGTGCCACCCGGCGGGGGGATAGCTCCTACAATGAGCAGTTCTTC
TRBJ2-1,-,TRBV7-2,-,CASSLAGSGHNEQFF,TGTGCCAGCAGCTTAGCGGGTAGCGGACACAATGAGCAGTTCTTC
TRBJ1-1,TRBD1,TRBV28,-,CASRAGGWTEAFF,TGTGCCAGCAGAGCAGGGGGCTGGACTGAAGCTTTCTTT
TRBJ2-4,TRBD1,TRBV5-6,-,CASRNVGQGQNIQYF,TGTGCCAGCAGGAACGTCGGACAGGGGCAAAACATTCAGTACTTC
TRBJ2-1,-,TRBV4-1,-,CASSQSREHFF,TGCGCCAGCAGCCAAAGTCGTGAGCATTTCTTC
TRBJ2-5,TRBD2,TRBV6-6,-,CASQPLGGGGKETQYF,TGTGCCAGCCAACCCCTCGGTGGCGGGGGAAAGGAGACCCAGTACTTC
TRBJ1-4,TRBD1,TRBV5-6,once,CASSKGQGLATNEKLFF,TGTGCCAGCAGCAAGGGACAGGGGCTTGCAACTAATGAAAAACTGTTTTTT
TRBJ2-2,TRBD1,TRBV5-4,-,CASSQDRGYTGELFF,TGTGCCAGCAGCCAGGACAGGGGGTACACCGGGGAGCTGTTTTTT
TRBJ1-1,-,TRBV6-4,-,CASSPQSAGLTEAFF,TGTGCCAGCAGTCCCCAGTCGGCAGGGCTCACTGAAGCTTTCTTT
TRBJ2-3,TRBD2,TRBV5-1,few,CASRGTSGTSSTDTQYF,TGCGCCAGCAGAGGGACTAGCGGAACTTCTAGCACAGATACGCAGTATTTT
TRBJ1-2,TRBD1,TRBV7-2,-,CASSLRDRDGYTF,TGTGCCAGCAGCCTCAGGGACAGAGATGGCTACACCTTC
TRBJ1-3,-,TRBV4-2,few,CASSHQDTSGNTIYF,TGTGCCAGCAGCCACCAGGACACCTCTGGAAACACCATATATTTT
TRBJ2-7,TRBD2,TRBV19,-,CASTAGGLSYEQYF,TGTGCCAGTACGGCGGGAGGGCTCTCCTACGAGCAGTACTTC